The source of this T cell receptor beta chain is a study of regulatory T cells in long-lasting Graves disease (dated by TCRdb to about 2021). For the study in its entirety: In the newly diagnosed Graves' disease group, patients had been taking antithyroid drugs for less than 3 months. Persistent Graves' disease patients were compared with newly diagnosed Graves' disease patients by peripheral blood TCR sequencing and RNA sequencing. The study was conducted in China and was registered as a clinical trial. A total of around 35 samples underwent TCR sequencing: around 13 from persistent and approximately 20 from newly diagnosed Graves' disease patients.

Ends trimmed: V by 5 bases, J by 2 bases; bases unmatched to a gene: 3. The CDR3 covers 15 residues, taking in both the cysteine and the phenylalanine. Here the CDR3 DNA is all that survives: 45 bases in frame from base 1. CDR1 and CDR2 are drawn from the germline V gene (reference sequence): SEHNR, FQNEAQ. The time point label of this sample denotes: newly diagnosed GD, antithyroid drugs for less than 3 months. RNA was extracted from PBMCs in TRIzol for both TCR sequencing and RNA sequencing. The diagnosis of Graves' disease followed American Thyroid Association guidelines. Patients for the study were recruited at an endocrinology department in Xi'an, China. Each patient gave 7.5 to 10 milliliters of peripheral blood, collected in an EDTA anticoagulant tube. Ficoll Paque Plus density gradient separation was used to isolate PBMCs, and no further T cell sorting was performed. An Agilent 2100 Bioanalyzer and agarose gel were used to assess RNA quality, and a NanoDrop 2000 was used to measure RNA concentration.

As concerns this clonotype: The antigen it binds to is not known. The input lacks base qualities; no much larger clone sits a single base away.

Study-level results and caveats: Compared with newly diagnosed patients, patients with persistent Graves' disease had lower TCR Shannon entropy and fewer highly expanded clones, which suggests clonal expansion. Peripheral blood alone was examined, since thyroid tissue, which constituted the primary lesion, could not be accessed. Only the TCR beta chain was sequenced and analyzed. TRBV28, TRBJ1-2 and TRBJ2-5 were preferentially used in persistent disease, while TRBV20-1 and TRBJ2-1 were favored in newly diagnosed disease. More public clonotypes were shared among persistent patients (fewer than 3,000) than among newly diagnosed patients (966). As a limitation, the authors acknowledged that the small sample size may reduce accuracy.

Library prep was done by multiplex PCR. The data were produced on an Illumina HiSeq 4000. To build TCR beta libraries, CDR3 regions were amplified by Arm-PCR using iRepertoire HTBI primers. Gel purification was performed on PCR products prior to sequencing. Concerning the study's data processing: Gene usage analysis of CDR3 amino acid clonotypes used the 62 TRBV and about 13 TRBJ segments found across samples. Filtered high-quality paired reads were merged into contigs using COPE and FqMerger. BLAST was used to align contigs to the IMGT TRBV, TRBD and TRBJ reference genes, and CDR3 was defined following IMGT. Any clonotype with a frequency above 0.1% was classified as a highly expanded clone. Shannon entropy served as the measure of repertoire diversity, while the Gini coefficient captured V-J evenness. A clonotype found in more than one individual was treated as public. Using fastp at Q25 and MiXCR, TCRdb reprocessed the public reads and kept productive beta chains. Rows with a matching CDR3 protein are joined into one entry that keeps the most common DNA and genes. V and J calls and clone size were set by TCRdb, not the authors. The sample table records about 530,000 distinct CDR3 sequences; around 15% of these occur just once. Approximately 25% of the sample belongs to the ten largest clones.

This sample also belongs to another study, concerning T cells in Graves' hyperthyroidism and ophthalmopathy. Looking at the second paper: Stable Graves' hyperthyroidism was defined as no progression to ophthalmopathy during 18 months of follow-up. Hyperthyroidism patients were newly diagnosed, with disease duration under 2 months, and aged 18 to 65 years. Exclusion was applied to patients with uncontrolled infections, other autoimmune diseases, pregnancy or lactation. Diagnoses relied on clinical symptoms, serum thyroxine and TRAb, thyroid ultrasound and orbital computed tomography. For the first round of RT-PCR on the TCR CDR3, the HTBI primer set was used together with the Qiagen OneStep RT-PCR kit. Most expanded thyroid clonotypes (frequency above 0.001) were also detected in blood, suggesting blood repertoires may reflect thyroid immune responses. Ophthalmopathy was separated from stable hyperthyroidism by a 13 V-J signature model, with over 85% sensitivity and about 81% specificity obtained in cross-validation and 80%/75% obtained in testing. In validation, progression to ophthalmopathy was predicted by the model with 65% to 71% sensitivity and about 72% specificity, a median of 6.5 months before onset. TCR V-J signatures able to tell the groups apart were searched for in a discovery cohort of approximately 95 patients, of whom approximately 40 had Graves' ophthalmopathy and under 65 had stable Graves' hyperthyroidism. Whether ophthalmopathy could be predicted prospectively was tested in an independent validation cohort made up of 18 to 20 hyperthyroidism patients plus 17 patients who later progressed to ophthalmopathy. The 100 or so discovery patients were randomly split 7:3 into training and test sets. Thyroid tissue and blood T-cell repertoires from six Graves' hyperthyroidism patients were also compared in the study. After sampling, hyperthyroidism patients received methimazole starting at 30 mg daily, and ophthalmopathy patients received high-dose intravenous methylprednisolone. A second multiplex PCR round built the libraries, followed by size selection and purification. Paired-end sequencing of the libraries was performed with 100 bp reads on an Illumina HiSeq2000. SOAPnuke was used to process the raw data, with reads discarded if the reads contained adapters or uncalled bases, had a mean Phred below 15, or lacked an exact constant-primer or identifier match. High-quality paired reads were merged with COPE v1.2.5, and unique nucleotide sequences were defined as clonotypes. MiTCR v1.1 was used to align clonotypes to the IMGT TRBV, TRBD and TRBJ reference segments. Analysis was restricted to V-J combinations with a frequency above 0.0001, which covered roughly 99% of repertoires. A TCS score was defined as the ratio of F50 (clonal expansion) to E x V (chaos), with BLOSUM62-based TCRdist applied between CDR3 peptides within each V-J. Welch's t-statistics and random forest reduced some 510 V-J features to 13, which were used in a naive Bayes classifier (R e1071). No statistical method was used to fix the sample size in advance, and group allocation was not hidden from the investigators. According to the paper, TCR Vbeta CDR3 sequencing was carried out on 135 peripheral blood samples, which came from fewer than 50 ophthalmopathy, 80 or so hyperthyroidism and approximately 17 progressor patients.

The rearrangement combines TRBV7-9 with TRBJ1-4, with TRBD1 identical over 9 junction bases. The sequenced sample was peripheral blood mononuclear cells (PBMCs), obtained at new diagnosis, from a patient treated with antithyroid drugs. This TCR was sampled from a middle-aged woman with Graves disease. Donor details come from another sample of the same person, matched by shared clones. At the DNA level, the sequence is TGTGCCAGCAGCCGGACAGGGGCGACTAATGAAAAACTGTTTTTT. This codes for CASSRTGATNEKLFF.